Listed below are T cell receptor beta chains from one sample, sequenced in a study of blood T cell repertoires in COVID-19. Produced via immunoSEQ multiplex PCR; TCRdb's table is partial and in-frame only. The sample lists about 160,000 clones; around nine tenths were seen once. The source material was peripheral blood. These receptors all come from a woman aged 70-85 years with COVID-19, enrolled during active disease. CDR3s include the opening cysteine and the closing phenylalanine or tryptophan. Each record gives: J gene, clone size, D gene, V gene, CDR3 DNA, CDR3 protein. The D gene is left open where the match is weak. Size values are once, few and many counts, or a class for expanded clones, and some rows have none.

TRBJ2-7 | . | TRBD1 | TRBV11-2 | TGTGCCAGCAGCTTAGATCCCCAGGGGGACGAGCAGTACTTC | CASSLDPQGDEQYF
TRBJ1-2 | . | . | TRBV20-1 | TGCAGTGCTAGTGTCAGGACTAACTATGGCTACACCTTC | CSASVRTNYGYTF
TRBJ2-7 | . | . | TRBV28 | TGTGCCAGCAGCCTGCTGGGCAAATACCTCTTCTACGAGCAGTACTTC | CASSLLGKYLFYEQYF
TRBJ1-1 | . | TRBD1 | TRBV11-2 | TGTGCCAGCAGCCCCCGACAGGGGATGAACACTGAAGCTTTCTTT | CASSPRQGMNTEAFF
TRBJ2-3 | . | TRBD2 | TRBV2 | TGTGCCAGCAGAGTAGCGGGCGTAGATATGCAGTATTTT | CASRVAGVDMQYF
TRBJ2-7 | medium-sized | . | TRBV7-9 | TGTGCCAGCAGCTTTGGCAGCTACGAGCAGTACTTC | CASSFGSYEQYF
TRBJ1-1 | . | . | TRBV30 | TGTGCCTGGAGTGTTCAGATGAACACTGAAGCTTTCTTT | CAWSVQMNTEAFF
TRBJ2-6 | . | . | TRBV21-1 | TGTGCCAGCAGCAACGGGTCTGGGGCCAACGTCCTGACTTTC | CASSNGSGANVLTF
TRBJ1-1 | . | TRBD1 | TRBV7-3 | TGTGCCAGCAGCCTCGACAGGGCCCCCGGGACTGAAGCTTTCTTT | CASSLDRAPGTEAFF
TRBJ2-3 | . | . | TRBV18 | TGTGCCAGCTCACCTCTACGAACTAGCACAGATACGCAGTATTTT | CASSPLRTSTDTQYF
TRBJ1-1 | few | . | TRBV27 | TGTGCCAGCAGTACCGGGGACAAGGCGGGCACTGAAGCTTTCTTT | CASSTGDKAGTEAFF
TRBJ1-3 | . | . | TRBV6-5 | TGTGCCAGCAGCCGGGGGACGGGAACTGGAAACACCATATATTTT | CASSRGTGTGNTIYF
TRBJ1-1 | . | . | TRBV5-5 | TGTGCCAGCAGGAGGGGGTCATTCCACACTGAAGCTTTCTTT | CASRRGSFHTEAFF
TRBJ1-1 | once | TRBD1 | TRBV7-8 | TGTGCCAGCAACGACAGGGGTACCACTGAAGCTTTCTTT | CASNDRGTTEAFF
TRBJ1-3 | . | . | TRBV19 | TGTGCCAGTAGTATTCTAGACTCTGGAAACACCATATATTTT | CASSILDSGNTIYF
TRBJ1-6 | . | . | TRBV14 | TGTGCCAGCAGCCGCTTGGGAGGCTCACCCCTCCACTTT | CASSRLGGSPLHF
TRBJ1-5 | . | TRBD1 | TRBV10-2 | TGCGCCAGCAGGGCGGGACAGGGTGTATTGTCAAATCAGCCCCAGCATTTT | CASRAGQGVLSNQPQHF
TRBJ1-2 | . | . | TRBV30 | TGTGCCTGCTCTCCACAGGTTAACTATGGCTACACCTTC | CACSPQVNYGYTF
TRBJ1-4 | . | . | TRBV5-4 | TGTGCCAGCAGCTCACAGCCCTTGGATGAAAAACTGTTTTTT | CASSSQPLDEKLFF
TRBJ1-6 | . | TRBD1 | TRBV15 | TGTGCCACCAGCAGAGGAGGGACAGCTTATAATTCACCCCTCCACTTT | CATSRGGTAYNSPLHF
TRBJ2-4 | few | . | TRBV6-2/TRBV6-3 | TGTGCCAGCAGTTACTCGGGTAGCTCCCCCATTCAGTACTTC | CASSYSGSSPIQYF
TRBJ2-1 | . | TRBD2 | TRBV2 | TGTGCCAGCAGTGTTGCCCTAGCGGACAATGAGCAGTTCTTC | CASSVALADNEQFF
TRBJ2-5 | . | . | TRBV6-5 | TGTGCCAGCAGTTACACTCGACAGCAAGAGAGCCAGTACTTC | CASSYTRQQESQYF
TRBJ2-3 | once | TRBD2 | TRBV7-9 | TGTGCCAGCAGCTGGACCAGTCAGCGGGGGGCCACAGATACGCAGTATTTT | CASSWTSQRGATDTQYF
TRBJ1-2 | . | TRBD1 | TRBV15 | TGTGCCACCAGCAGAGAAATAATGACAGGGAACTATGGCTACACCTTC | CATSREIMTGNYGYTF
TRBJ2-7 | . | TRBD1 | TRBV5-5 | TGTGCCAGCAGCTGGCCCTCCGGGACAGAGTACGAGCAGTACTTC | CASSWPSGTEYEQYF
TRBJ1-1 | . | TRBD1 | TRBV25-1 | TGTGCCAGCAGGGAGGGACAGGGGGCGGAAGCTTTCTTT | CASREGQGAEAFF
TRBJ1-4 | once | TRBD1 | TRBV25-1 | TGTGCCAGCAGTACAATTAGACAGGGGGGAAATGAAAAACTGTTTTTT | CASSTIRQGGNEKLFF
TRBJ1-6 | . | . | TRBV27 | TGTGCCAGCAGGAGGGTTGCTTCACCCCTCCACTTT | CASRRVASPLHF
TRBJ1-5 | . | . | TRBV2 | TGTGCCAGCAGTGAAGAGGGACCCAGGGGTCAGCCCCAGCATTTT | CASSEEGPRGQPQHF
TRBJ1-2 | . | . | TRBV7-3 | TGTGCCAGCAGCTTAATGCCAGGGAACTATGGCTACACCTTC | CASSLMPGNYGYTF
TRBJ2-5 | . | . | TRBV19 | TGTGCCAGTAGTCCGACGACCTTCTTCGGCGGAGAGACCCAGTACTTC | CASSPTTFFGGETQYF
TRBJ2-7 | . | . | TRBV30 | TGTGCCTGGAGTGTTTTGCAGTCGGGGCAGTACTTC | CAWSVLQSGQYF
TRBJ1-2 | . | . | TRBV27 | TGTGCCAGCAGTTTATCGAAAAGCGGAAAGTACTATGGCTACACCTTC | CASSLSKSGKYYGYTF
TRBJ1-4 | . | . | TRBV4-1 | TGCGCCAGCAGCCAAGATGACACAGCAACTAATGAAAAACTGTTTTTT | CASSQDDTATNEKLFF
TRBJ1-2 | . | . | TRBV7-6 | TGTGCCAGCAGCTTAGGGGGGGACGTAAACTATGGCTACACCTTC | CASSLGGDVNYGYTF
TRBJ1-2 | . | . | TRBV2 | TGTGCCAGCAGTTCTACAGGGTACGGCTATGGCTACACCTTC | CASSSTGYGYGYTF
TRBJ1-4 | . | TRBD1 | TRBV18 | TGTGCCAGCCTACAGGGGATTGGTGAAAAACTGTTTTTT | CASLQGIGEKLFF
TRBJ1-3 | few | . | TRBV4-1 | TGCGCCAGCAGCCACCCAGGAGGGGGAAACACCATATATTTT | CASSHPGGGNTIYF
TRBJ2-1 | . | TRBD1 | TRBV24-1 | TGTGCCACCAGTGAACCCGGACAGGTGGAACGCAATGAGCAGTTCTTC | CATSEPGQVERNEQFF
TRBJ2-7 | . | . | TRBV28 | TGTGCCAGCAGTCCCGCAGTGGTCCACGAGCAGTACTTC | CASSPAVVHEQYF
TRBJ2-7 | . | . | TRBV11-2 | TGTGCCAGCAGCTTAGAGTATCCGCAGGGCCACGAGCAGTACTTC | CASSLEYPQGHEQYF
TRBJ2-7 | . | TRBD1 | TRBV12-3/TRBV12-4 | TGTGCCAGCACCCCGGGACAGAGCTACGAGCAGTACTTC | CASTPGQSYEQYF
TRBJ2-7 | . | TRBD2 | TRBV5-8 | TGTGCCAGCAGCCGACGGGGGGGCAGTTACTACGAGCAGTACTTC | CASSRRGGSYYEQYF
TRBJ1-6 | . | . | TRBV2 | TGTGCCAGCAAAAATCAGGGTTTCCGTTCACCCCTCCACTTT | CASKNQGFRSPLHF
TRBJ1-6 | few | . | TRBV7-5 | TGTGTCAGAAGCTTAGAGGTACAGGGGGATAGCTCCTATAATTCACCCCTCCACTTT | CVRSLEVQGDSSYNSPLHF
TRBJ1-4 | . | . | TRBV3-1/TRBV3-2 | TGTGCCAGCAGCCAGGGGGGGCTGGATGAAAAACTGTTTTTT | CASSQGGLDEKLFF
TRBJ1-2 | few | TRBD1 | TRBV28 | TGTGCCAGCAGTCCCCGGGACAGGGGTCCCTATGGCTACACCTTC | CASSPRDRGPYGYTF